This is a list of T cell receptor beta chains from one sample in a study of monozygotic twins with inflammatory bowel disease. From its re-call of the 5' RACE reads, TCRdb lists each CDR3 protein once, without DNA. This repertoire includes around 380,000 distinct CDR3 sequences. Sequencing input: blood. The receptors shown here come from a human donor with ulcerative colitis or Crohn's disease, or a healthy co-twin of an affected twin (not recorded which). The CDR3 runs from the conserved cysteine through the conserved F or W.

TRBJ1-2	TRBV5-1	CASSLGDRGRLYGYTF
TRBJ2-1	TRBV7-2	CASSLAGRENEQFF
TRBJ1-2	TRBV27	CASSLQRNYGYTF
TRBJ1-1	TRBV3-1	CASSLFTAGAVMNTEAFF
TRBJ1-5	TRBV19	CASSIGQAYQPQHF
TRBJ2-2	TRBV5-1	CASSLGSAMGGGELFF
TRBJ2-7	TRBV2	CASRKTSGGANEQYF
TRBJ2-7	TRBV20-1	CSASPLGWTGEQYF
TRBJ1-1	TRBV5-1	CASSLDGTQYTEAFF
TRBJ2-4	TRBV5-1	CASSPTAIKNIQYF
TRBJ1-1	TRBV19	CASSWDRINTEAFF
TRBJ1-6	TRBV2	CASSEGFAPLHF
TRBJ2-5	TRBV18	CASSRGHQEETQYF
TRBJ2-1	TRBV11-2	CASSLDRGNNEQFF
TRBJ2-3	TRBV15	CATSRDLPDTQYF
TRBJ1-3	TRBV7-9	CASSSPQGFGNTIYF
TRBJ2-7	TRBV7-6	CASSLGQDYEQYF
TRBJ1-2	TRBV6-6	CASSPISDYGYTF
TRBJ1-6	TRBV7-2	CASSLGASNSPLHF
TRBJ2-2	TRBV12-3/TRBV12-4	CASSPRQGIGELFF
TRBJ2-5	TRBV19	CASSTGGETQYF
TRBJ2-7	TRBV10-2	CASSLVDGTYEQYF
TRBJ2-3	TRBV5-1	CASSLVAATDTQYF
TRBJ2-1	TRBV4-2	CASSPQAGSEYNEQFF
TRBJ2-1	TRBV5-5	CATSTSGASYNEQFF
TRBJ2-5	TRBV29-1	CSVGLAGETQYF
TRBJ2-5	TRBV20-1	CSAGSRGSGETQYF
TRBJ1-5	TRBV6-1	CASSDAQGSQPQHF
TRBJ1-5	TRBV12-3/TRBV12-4	CASRTGIQPQHF
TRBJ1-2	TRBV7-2	CASSLGAGRDRGLGYTF
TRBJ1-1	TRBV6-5	CASSSGTGKTEAFF
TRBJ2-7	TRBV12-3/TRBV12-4	CASTDGSYEQYF
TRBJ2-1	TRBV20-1	CSAPLLGPYNEQFF
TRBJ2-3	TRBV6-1	CASSDYSGGAADTQYF
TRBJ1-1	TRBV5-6	CASSSWGDTEAFF
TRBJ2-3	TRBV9	CASSQLAGGQDTQYF
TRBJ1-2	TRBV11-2	CASRTPGQGINYGYTF
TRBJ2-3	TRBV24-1	CATRGSGREDTQYF
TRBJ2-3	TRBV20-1	CSARISSGSLIDTQYF
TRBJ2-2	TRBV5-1	CASSLRQGAGELFF
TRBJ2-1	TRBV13	CASSLQGGYNEQFF
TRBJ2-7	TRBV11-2	CASSLFGRSYEQYF
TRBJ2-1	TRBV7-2	CASSSSSYNEQFF
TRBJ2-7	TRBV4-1	CASSHPPDRYHEQYF
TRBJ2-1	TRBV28	CASQRRGTYNEQFF
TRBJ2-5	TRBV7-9	CASSLLSGGFRETQYF
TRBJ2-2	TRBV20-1	CSAERKQMELFF